This T cell receptor beta chain was found in a study of Graves' ophthalmopathy and Graves' hyperthyroidism. Study conclusions and caveats: With less than 90% sensitivity and less than 83% specificity, a 13-signature model separated ophthalmopathy from stable hyperthyroidism. Blood was where most expanded thyroid clonotypes above 0.001 frequency also turned up.

Trimming removed 4 bases from V and 4 bases from J, with 19 bases in between. This CDR3 is 17 amino acids long. Germline CDR1 is ENHRY and CDR2 is SYGVKD. This clonotype appeared many times. Its antigen is unidentified. The authors amplified TCR beta CDR3 regions from RNA transcripts. HTBI-primed first-round RT-PCR preceded second-round multiplex PCR. Each CDR3 protein is one row after TCRdb ran MiXCR on the multiplex PCR reads. The sample holds around 340,000 distinct CDR3 sequences, 17% seen once. Sequencing input: peripheral blood. The sequence derives from an adult man with Graves' ophthalmopathy. The chain is built from TRBV10-3 and TRBJ1-4; D is unresolved. CDR3: CAISAGVAGRNNEKLFF. In nucleotides, the CDR3 is TGTGCCATCAGTGCCGGAGTGGCAGGCCGTAATAATGAAAAACTGTTTTTT.